A single sample is the source of the 18 T cell receptor beta chains below, sequenced in a study of blood T cell repertoires in COVID-19. Repertoires were generated with immunoSEQ multiplex PCR, while TCRdb's copy carries only in-frame clones and drops some. The sample holds 270,000 or so clones, about 85% seen once. Sequencing input: PBMCs or T cells enriched from blood (not recorded which). Receptors originate from a woman aged 45-59 years who had been exposed to COVID-19.

This clone came up once. CDR3 sequence (DNA): TGTGCCAGCAGTTACCAGGGGAAGGGTAATCAGCCCCAGCATTTT. Encoded protein: CASSYQGKGNQPQHF. V and J are TRBV28 and TRBJ1-5, with D possibly being TRBD1 (6 bases). Germline assignment: CDR1 MDHEN and CDR2 SYDVKM. Trimming left V 4 bases short and J 4 bases short, with 14 bases between. The CDR3 runs to 15 residues.

This clone was counted ten times or more. The chain is built from TRBV5-1 and TRBJ2-2; tentatively, D is TRBD2 (6 bases). The CDR3 length is 16 residues. Germline V gives CDR1 SGHRS, CDR2 YFSETQ. V shed 5 bases and J shed 2 bases, with 16 bases lying between them. CDR3 region: CASRLIPGLNTGELFF. DNA for the CDR3: TGCGCCAGCAGGTTAATCCCGGGACTTAACACCGGGGAGCTGTTTTTT.

The chain links TRBV5-5 to TRBJ1-5; D gene uncertain. Germline lookup yields CDR1 SGHKS and CDR2 YYEKEE (reference sequence). This CDR3 is 14 amino acids long. Trimming pared 4 bases from V and 2 bases from J, leaving 10 bases between. The CDR3 bases are TGTGCCAGCAGCGCGGGATCGGGCAATCAGCCCCAGCATTTT. It codes for CASSAGSGNQPQHF.

The genes are TRBV14 and TRBJ2-7; no clear D gene. Germline CDR1 is SGHDN and CDR2 is FVKESK. V lost 1 base and J lost 5, with 15 bases in between. The CDR3 is 15 amino acids. The CDR3 protein is CASSQVRLARHEQYF. The CDR3 nucleotides are TGTGCCAGCAGCCAAGTCCGCCTCGCGCGTCACGAGCAGTACTTC.

The gene calls are TRBV14 and TRBJ2-3; no definite D call. Deletions cut 4 bases from V and 2 bases from J, with 16 bases between. Germline values: CDR1 SGHDN, CDR2 FVKESK. The CDR3 length is 16 residues. This chain's CDR3 is CASSPRFLEPTDTQYF. The CDR3, as DNA: TGTGCCAGCAGCCCCCGATTCCTCGAGCCCACAGATACGCAGTATTTT.

The sample holds one count of this clone. The rearrangement uses TRBV28 and TRBJ1-1; D not certain. V was trimmed by 2 bases and J by 13 bases, leaving 17 bases between them. Germline CDR1 MDHEN, CDR2 SYDVKM. The CDR3 has 13 residues. Here the CDR3 DNA reads TGTGCCAGCAGTTTAAATGGCGGTCTTTTAGATTTCTTT. Amino acid sequence: CASSLNGGLLDFF. The full variable domain, with the rest looked up from reference TRBV28 and TRBJ1-1, is DVKVTQSSRYLVKRTGEKVFLECVQDMDHENMFWYRQDPGLGLRLIYFSYDVKMKEKGDIPEGYSVSREKKERFSLILESASTNQTSMYLCASSLNGGLLDFFGQGTRLTVV.

This clone was seen many times. The chain links TRBV6-2 or TRBV6-3 to TRBJ2-5; possibly TRBD1 for D (6 bases). From germline, CDR1 is MNHEY and CDR2 SVGEGT. V dropped 6 bases and J dropped 2 bases, with 10 bases sitting between them. The CDR3 runs to 13 residues. The CDR3 is CASSRGQQETQYF. In nucleotides, the CDR3 is TGTGCCAGCAGCCGCGGACAGCAAGAGACCCAGTACTTC.

The chain joins TRBV7-2 to TRBJ1-5; D remains ambiguous. Germline CDR1 is SGHTA and CDR2 is FQGNSA. CDR3 length: 13 amino acids. V was cut by 1 base and J by 7 bases, with 8 bases left in between. The CDR3 DNA is TGTGCCAGCAGCTTAGGCGGGGAGCAGCCCCAGCATTTT. It encodes CASSLGGEQPQHF. The full variable domain, completed using reference TRBV7-2 and TRBJ1-5, is GAGVSQSPSNKVTEKGKDVELRCDPISGHTALYWYRQSLGQGLEFLIYFQGNSAPDKSGLPSDRFSAERTGGSVSTLTIQRTQQEDSAVYLCASSLGGEQPQHFGDGTRLSIL.

Remarks on this clone: One end of the junction is discordant with germline, which a read error may explain. This chain joins TRBV7-4 and TRBJ1-4; 11 positions agree with TRBD1. This CDR3 is built from 16 residues. CDR1 and CDR2 (germline): SGHVT, SQSDAQ. This chain's CDR3 is CASSLSGLRTGGLCLF. DNA of the CDR3: TGTGCCAGCAGCTTAAGCGGCTTAAGGACAGGGGGCCTATGCCTTTTT. The full variable domain, rest sourced from reference TRBV7-4 and TRBJ1-4, is GAGVSQSPRYKVAKRGRDVALRCDSISGHVTLYWYRQTLGQGSEVLTYSQSDAQRDKSGRPSGRFSAERPERSVSTLKIQRTEQGDSAVYLCASSLSGLRTGGLCLFGSGTQLSVL.

The rearrangement links TRBV30 to TRBJ1-2, with a tentative D call TRBD1 (5 bases). The CDR3 runs 17 residues. Deletions cut 3 bases from V and 6 bases from J, with 26 bases between. CDR1 and CDR2 (germline): GTSNPN, SVGIG (reference sequence). The CDR3, as DNA: TGTGCCTGGAGCGGGGGGAAAACGAGTCTAAACTTAAATGGCTACACCTTC. This codes for CAWSGGKTSLNLNGYTF.

V and J are TRBV10-2 and TRBJ2-5, with D hard to call. Germline V gene sequence: CDR1 WSHSY, CDR2 SAAADI. The CDR3 has 13 amino acids. Trimming stripped 3 bases from V and 5 bases from J, with 10 bases between. As DNA, the CDR3 is TGCGCCAGCAGTGATTCTAGATACGAGACCCAGTACTTC. Translating gives CASSDSRYETQYF.

V is TRBV14 and J is TRBJ2-3, with D possibly matching TRBD2 (5 bases). The CDR3 contains 14 residues. Deletions cut 4 bases from V and 5 bases from J, with 13 bases between. Per germline, CDR1 SGHDN and CDR2 FVKESK. The CDR3 sequence: CASSLTSPIDTQYF. For the CDR3, the DNA is TGTGCCAGCAGCCTCACTAGTCCCATAGATACGCAGTATTTT.

This clone came up a few times. CDR3 in DNA: TGTGCCAGCAGCTCCGCCGGGGTGAGGACTGAAGCTTTCTTT. Its protein product is CASSSAGVRTEAFF. V is TRBV7-2 and J is TRBJ1-1; D gene ambiguous. Germline CDR1 and CDR2: SGHTA and FQGNSA. The length of the CDR3 is 14 residues. V was pared by 4 bases and J by 5 bases, with 14 bases between.

The CDR3 is CSVDGDQDTDTQYF. The CDR3 DNA reads TGCAGCGTTGACGGTGACCAGGACACAGATACGCAGTATTTT. The rearrangement links TRBV29-1 to TRBJ2-3; no reliable D call. V lost 3 bases and J lost 2, with 12 bases in between. CDR3 length equals 14 residues. Germline V gene sequence: CDR1 SQVTM, CDR2 ANQGSEA.

The genes are TRBV29-1 and TRBJ2-3; no firm D call. The CDR3 consists of 13 residues. From germline, CDR1 is SQVTM and CDR2 ANQGSEA. CDR3 DNA sequence: TGCACCTCAAGTGCGTCTACCACAGATACGCAGTATTTT. Protein product: CTSSASTTDTQYF.

The chain joins TRBV25-1 to TRBJ2-2; 10 nucleotides line up with TRBD1. V dropped 10 bases and J dropped 5; count of bases not matched to a gene: 13. The CDR3 has 16 amino acids. The germline gives CDR1 MGHDK, CDR2 SYGVNS. In nucleotides, the CDR3 is TGTGCCACAGAATCCGGGACAGGGGTGTTAACCGGGGAGCTGTTTTTT. The encoded protein is CATESGTGVLTGELFF.

The genes are TRBV5-1 and TRBJ2-7; 9 positions match TRBD1. V dropped 0 bases and J dropped 7; count of bases not matched to a gene: 8. Germline-derived CDR1 and CDR2 are SGHRS and YFSETQ. CDR3 size: 15 residues. The CDR3 DNA reads TGCGCCAGCAGCTTGGATTCACAGGGGGCCAGGGAGCAGTACTTC. It is translated as CASSLDSQGAREQYF.

The chain recombines TRBV13 with TRBJ2-7; the match to TRBD1 covers 7 bases. CDR1 is PRHDT, CDR2 FYEKMQ, per germline (reference sequence). With V trimmed by 3 bases and J by 4 bases, 9 bases remained unmatched. The CDR3 contains 15 residues. As DNA, the CDR3 is TGTGCCAGCAGCTTCCGGGGTCAGGGGGTGTACGAGCAGTACTTC. It encodes CASSFRGQGVYEQYF.